One TCR beta chain is described in this entry. This sample is drawn from a study of shared clonotypes between healthy human individuals. On the study more broadly: Per donor, three plates held CD4 naive cells, three held CD4 memory, two held CD8 naive and one held CD8 memory.

CDR1 and CDR2 (germline): MNHNS, SASEGT. The V and J ends lost 7 bases and 3 bases, in that order; junction bases with no gene match: 5. The CDR3 contains 15 residues. Using roughly 200 ng DNA, about 29,000 T cell genomes, the sorted-subset replicate PCRs were run. TCRdb keeps only in-frame clones here, not all; method: immunoSEQ multiplex PCR. Of hundreds of thousands of clones listed, about three quarters are singletons. This clonotype was obtained from a woman aged 25 to 39 in good health. The rearrangement joins TRBV6-1 to TRBJ1-4; 10 positions agree with TRBD1. Material for sequencing was memory CD4+ T cells sorted from blood. The sample's subset: CD45RA-negative fraction. As DNA, the CDR3 is TGTGCCAGCATAAGGACAGGGGGATCTAATGAAAAACTGTTTTTT. Encoded protein: CASIRTGGSNEKLFF.